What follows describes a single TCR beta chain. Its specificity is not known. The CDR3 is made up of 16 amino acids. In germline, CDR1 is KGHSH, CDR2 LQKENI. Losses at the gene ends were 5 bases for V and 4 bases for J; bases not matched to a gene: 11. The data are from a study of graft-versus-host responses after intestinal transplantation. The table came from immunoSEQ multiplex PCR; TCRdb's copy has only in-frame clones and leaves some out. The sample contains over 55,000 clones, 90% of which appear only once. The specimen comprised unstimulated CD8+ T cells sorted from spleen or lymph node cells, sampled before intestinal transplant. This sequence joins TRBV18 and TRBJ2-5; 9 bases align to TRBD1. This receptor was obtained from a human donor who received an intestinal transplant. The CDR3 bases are TGTGCCAGCTCAACCCACAGGGGGCCATTCCCAGAGACCCAGTACTTC. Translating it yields CASSTHRGPFPETQYF.